This T cell receptor (beta chain) was captured by sequencing in a study of T cell responses to AZD1222 COVID-19 vaccine. Study-level points and caveats: After the peak T cell response, and only then, were repertoires sampled.

Note on this clone: Its target is unknown.

Sequencing used immunoSEQ multiplex PCR; TCRdb keeps in-frame clones, though not all of them. The table has tens of thousands of clones, around 85% seen once. The receptor's source is an adult in good health. This specimen consisted of peripheral blood, obtained on day 0 of AZD1222 vaccination.

The CDR3 DNA follows: TGTGCCAGCAGCCCGGACGGCGTCTCCTACGAGCAGTACTTC. This sequence encodes CASSPDGVSYEQYF. The chain links TRBV3-1 (or the pseudogene TRBV3-2) to TRBJ2-7; no clear D gene. Trimming left V 4 bases short and J 0 bases short, with 10 bases between. CDR1 and CDR2 from the germline V gene are LGHDT and YNNKEL (reference sequence). CDR3 length: 14 residues.